Reported below is one T cell receptor (beta chain). The junction and the germline gene differ at one end; a read error may be behind it. Time point here: newly diagnosed GD, antithyroid drugs for less than 3 months. Researchers made the TCR library from RNA that was extracted from PBMCs. CDR3 length equals 18 residues. Germline assignment: CDR1 MRHNA and CDR2 SNTAGT. The sample belongs to a study of regulatory T cells in long-lasting Graves disease. Building of the TCR beta libraries involved iRepertoire HTBI primers and Arm-PCR of CDR3 regions. Each CDR3 protein is one row after TCRdb ran MiXCR on the multiplex PCR reads. The table records some 250,000 distinct CDR3 sequences, 15% to 20% of them present only once. This same sample was also part of a study on T cells in Graves' hyperthyroidism and ophthalmopathy.

The receptor was isolated from a young woman with Graves disease. Material: peripheral blood mononuclear cells (PBMCs), obtained at new diagnosis, from a patient treated with antithyroid drugs. The V gene is TRBV6-4, the J gene TRBJ2-1; 12 nucleotides agree with TRBD2. The CDR3 DNA is TGTGCCAGCAGTCACTCTAGCGGGGGGGCCCGATCCTACAATGAGCAGTTCTTC. It translates to CASSHSSGGARSYNEQFF.